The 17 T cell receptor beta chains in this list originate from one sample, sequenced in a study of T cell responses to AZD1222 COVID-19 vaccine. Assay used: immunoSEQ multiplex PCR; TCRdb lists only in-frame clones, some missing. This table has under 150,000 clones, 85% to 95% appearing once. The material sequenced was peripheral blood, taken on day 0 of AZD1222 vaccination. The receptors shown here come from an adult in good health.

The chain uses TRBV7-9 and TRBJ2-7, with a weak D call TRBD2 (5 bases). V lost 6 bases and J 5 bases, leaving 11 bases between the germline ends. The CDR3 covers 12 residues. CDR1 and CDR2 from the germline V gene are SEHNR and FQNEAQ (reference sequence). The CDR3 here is CASRLTGNEQYF. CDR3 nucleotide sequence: TGTGCCAGCAGGTTAACGGGAAACGAGCAGTACTTC.

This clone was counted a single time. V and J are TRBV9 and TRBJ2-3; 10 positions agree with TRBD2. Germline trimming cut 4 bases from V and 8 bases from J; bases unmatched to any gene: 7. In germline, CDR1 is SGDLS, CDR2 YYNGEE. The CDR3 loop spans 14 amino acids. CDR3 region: CASSLAGARGTQYF. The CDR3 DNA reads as TGTGCCAGCAGCCTAGCGGGGGCGAGGGGTACGCAGTATTTT.

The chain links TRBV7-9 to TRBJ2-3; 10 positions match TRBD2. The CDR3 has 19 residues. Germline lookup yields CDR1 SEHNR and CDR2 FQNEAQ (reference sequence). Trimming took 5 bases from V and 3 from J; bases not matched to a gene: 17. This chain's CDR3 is CASSPKISSGGRRTDTQYF. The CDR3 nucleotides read TGTGCCAGCAGCCCTAAAATCTCTAGCGGGGGACGCAGAACAGATACGCAGTATTTT.

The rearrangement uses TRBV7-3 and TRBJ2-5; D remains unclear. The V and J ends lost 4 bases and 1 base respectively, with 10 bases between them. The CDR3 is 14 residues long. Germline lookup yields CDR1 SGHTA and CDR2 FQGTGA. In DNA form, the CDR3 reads TGTGCCAGCAGCTCCCTAGGTTCCCAAGAGACCCAGTACTTC. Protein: CASSSLGSQETQYF.

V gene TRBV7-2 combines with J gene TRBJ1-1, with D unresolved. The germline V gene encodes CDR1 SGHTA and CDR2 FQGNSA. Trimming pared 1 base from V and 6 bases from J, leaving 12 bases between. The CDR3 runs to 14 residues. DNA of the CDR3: TGTGCCAGCAGCTTAGATCTCCGGGTCGCTGAAGCTTTCTTT. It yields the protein CASSLDLRVAEAFF.

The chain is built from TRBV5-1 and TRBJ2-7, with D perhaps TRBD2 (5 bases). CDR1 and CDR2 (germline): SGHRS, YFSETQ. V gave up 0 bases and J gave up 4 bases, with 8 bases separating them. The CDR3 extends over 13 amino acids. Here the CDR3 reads CASSLVREYEQYF. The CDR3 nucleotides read TGCGCCAGCAGCTTGGTAAGGGAGTACGAGCAGTACTTC.

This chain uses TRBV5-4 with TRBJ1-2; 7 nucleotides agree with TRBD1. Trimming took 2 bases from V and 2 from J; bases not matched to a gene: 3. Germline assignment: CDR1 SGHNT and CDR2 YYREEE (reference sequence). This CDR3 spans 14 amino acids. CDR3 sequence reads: CASSLEGANYGYTF. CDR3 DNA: TGTGCCAGCAGCTTAGAGGGGGCAAACTATGGCTACACCTTC.

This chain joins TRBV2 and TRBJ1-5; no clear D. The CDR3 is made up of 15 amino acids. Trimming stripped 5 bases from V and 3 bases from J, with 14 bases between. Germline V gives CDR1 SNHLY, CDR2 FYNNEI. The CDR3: CASSSRRVNNQPQHF. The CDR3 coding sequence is TGTGCCAGCAGTTCGCGGAGGGTTAACAATCAGCCCCAGCATTTT.

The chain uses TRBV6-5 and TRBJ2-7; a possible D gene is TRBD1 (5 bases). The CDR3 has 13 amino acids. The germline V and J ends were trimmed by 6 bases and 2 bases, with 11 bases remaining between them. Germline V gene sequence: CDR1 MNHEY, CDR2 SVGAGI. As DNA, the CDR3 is TGTGCCAGCAGGTCACCAGGGCCCTACGAGCAGTACTTC. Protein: CASRSPGPYEQYF.

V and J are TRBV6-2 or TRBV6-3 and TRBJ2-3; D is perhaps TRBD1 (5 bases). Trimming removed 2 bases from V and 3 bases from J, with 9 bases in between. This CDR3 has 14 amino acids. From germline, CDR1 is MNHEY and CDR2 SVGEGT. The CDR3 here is CASSYGDSTDTQYF. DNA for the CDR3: TGTGCCAGCAGTTACGGCGACAGTACAGATACGCAGTATTTT.

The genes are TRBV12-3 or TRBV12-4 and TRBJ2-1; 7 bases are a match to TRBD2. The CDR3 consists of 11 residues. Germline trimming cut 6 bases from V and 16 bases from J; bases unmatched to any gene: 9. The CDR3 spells CASSWASGPFF. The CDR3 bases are TGTGCCAGCAGCTGGGCTAGCGGACCCTTCTTC.

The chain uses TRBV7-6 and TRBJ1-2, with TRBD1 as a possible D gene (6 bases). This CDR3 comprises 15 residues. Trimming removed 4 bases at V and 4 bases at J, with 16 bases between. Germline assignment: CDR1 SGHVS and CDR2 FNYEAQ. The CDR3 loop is CASSSDDRPPYGYTF. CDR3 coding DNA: TGTGCCAGCAGCTCCGACGACAGGCCCCCCTATGGCTACACCTTC.

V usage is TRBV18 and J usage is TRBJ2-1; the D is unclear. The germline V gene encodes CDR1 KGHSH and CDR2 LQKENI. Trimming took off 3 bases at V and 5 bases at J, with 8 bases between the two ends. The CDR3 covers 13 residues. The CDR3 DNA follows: TGTGCCAGCTCACCGACCAGGAACAATGAGCAGTTCTTC. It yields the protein CASSPTRNNEQFF.

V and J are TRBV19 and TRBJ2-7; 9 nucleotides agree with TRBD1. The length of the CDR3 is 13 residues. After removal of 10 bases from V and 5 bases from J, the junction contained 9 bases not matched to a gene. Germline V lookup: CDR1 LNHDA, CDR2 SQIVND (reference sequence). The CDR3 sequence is CATEQGASHEQYF. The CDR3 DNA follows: TGTGCCACCGAACAGGGGGCGAGCCACGAGCAGTACTTC.

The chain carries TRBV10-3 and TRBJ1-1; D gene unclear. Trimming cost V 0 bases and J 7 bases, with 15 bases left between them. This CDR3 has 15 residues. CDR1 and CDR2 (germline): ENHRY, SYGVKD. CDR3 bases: TGTGCCATCAGTGAGTCATCGGGTAGGAAGGATGAAGCTTTCTTT. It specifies CAISESSGRKDEAFF.

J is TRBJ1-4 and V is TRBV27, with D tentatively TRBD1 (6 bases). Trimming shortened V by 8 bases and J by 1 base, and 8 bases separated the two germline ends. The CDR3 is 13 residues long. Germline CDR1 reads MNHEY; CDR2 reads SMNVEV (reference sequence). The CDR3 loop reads CASQGRTNEKLFF. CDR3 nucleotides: TGTGCCAGCCAGGGGCGAACTAATGAAAAACTGTTTTTT. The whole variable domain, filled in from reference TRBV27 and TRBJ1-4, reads EAQVTQNPRYLITVTGKKLTVTCSQNMNHEYMSWYRQDPGLGLRQIYYSMNVEVTDKGDVPEGYKVSRKEKRNFPLILESPSPNQTSLYFCASQGRTNEKLFFGSGTQLSVL.

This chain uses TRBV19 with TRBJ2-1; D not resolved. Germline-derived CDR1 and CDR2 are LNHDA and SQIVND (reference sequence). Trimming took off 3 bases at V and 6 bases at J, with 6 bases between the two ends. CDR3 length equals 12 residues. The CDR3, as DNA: TGTGCCAGTAGTATGGAGCTCAATGAGCAGTTCTTC. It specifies CASSMELNEQFF.